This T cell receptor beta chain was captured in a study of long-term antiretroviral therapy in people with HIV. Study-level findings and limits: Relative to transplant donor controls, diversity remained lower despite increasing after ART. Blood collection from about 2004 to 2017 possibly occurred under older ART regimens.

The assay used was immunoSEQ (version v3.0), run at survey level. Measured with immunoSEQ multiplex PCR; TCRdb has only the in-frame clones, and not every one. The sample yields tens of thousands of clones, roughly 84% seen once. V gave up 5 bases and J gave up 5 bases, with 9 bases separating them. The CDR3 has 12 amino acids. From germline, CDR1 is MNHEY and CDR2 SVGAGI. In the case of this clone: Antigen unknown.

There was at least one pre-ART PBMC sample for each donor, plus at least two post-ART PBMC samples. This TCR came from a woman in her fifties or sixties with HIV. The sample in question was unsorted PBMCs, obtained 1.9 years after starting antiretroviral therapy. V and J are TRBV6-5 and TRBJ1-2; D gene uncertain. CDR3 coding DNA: TGTGCCAGCAGTCCGGATGCATATGGCTACACCTTC. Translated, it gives CASSPDAYGYTF.